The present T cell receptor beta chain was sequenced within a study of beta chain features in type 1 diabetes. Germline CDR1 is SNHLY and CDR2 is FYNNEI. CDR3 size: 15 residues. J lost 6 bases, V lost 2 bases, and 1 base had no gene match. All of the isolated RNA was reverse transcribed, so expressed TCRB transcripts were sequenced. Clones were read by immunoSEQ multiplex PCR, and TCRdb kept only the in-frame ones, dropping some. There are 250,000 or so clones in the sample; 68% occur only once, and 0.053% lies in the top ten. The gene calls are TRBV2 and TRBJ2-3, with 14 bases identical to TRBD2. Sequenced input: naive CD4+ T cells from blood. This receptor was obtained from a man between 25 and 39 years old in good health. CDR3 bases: TGTGCCAGCAGTGAACGACTAGCGGGAGGGGATACGCAGTATTTT. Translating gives CASSERLAGGDTQYF.